This TCR beta chain was captured by sequencing in a study of blood T cell repertoires in COVID-19 (TCRdb year 2020). Regarding the complete study: The collaborator samples originated in the United States, Italy and Spain and spanned the acute and convalescent phases of COVID-19. Deeply sampled blood TCRbeta repertoires from subjects exposed to, actively infected with, or recovered from COVID-19 were included in the dataset. The material from the prospective study consisted of cDNA or gDNA derived from T cells, B-cell-depleted T cells, or PBMCs. The repertoires were released in a freely available public database intended as a resource for research on the immune response to SARS-CoV-2. The samples were drawn from the first 160 participants of the ongoing ImmuneRACE study and from 1,254 subjects provided by 6 global collaborators. Where available, HLA class I and class II types were obtained from metadata supplied by the sample provider rather than from assay-based typing. A de-identified subject ID, COVID-19 status, age in years and sex were almost always included in the sample metadata.

Each collaborating institution followed its own protocols to collect whole blood in K2EDTA tubes. For TCRbeta analysis, collaborators shipped samples in one of three forms: frozen whole blood, isolated PBMCs, or DNA extracted from either of those sample types. The immunoSEQ Assay, a bias-controlled multiplex PCR, was used to amplify TCRbeta CDR3 regions from genomic DNA. Processing in the source paper ran as follows. Nucleated cell counts per sample were estimated from amplification of reference gene primers within the assay. To quantify the absolute abundance of each unique TCRbeta CDR3 rearrangement, sequence reads were collapsed and filtered. For each sample, productive Simpson clonality was calculated by taking the square root of Simpson's diversity index across productive rearrangements. Entries here come from immuneACCESS through TCRdb and include only in-frame sequences with V and J called. Some clones fail to appear in such tables; in the studies checked, an unresolved V gene covers under half of the shortfall, and the cause of the remainder is unknown. The V and J calls and clone size come from that table; D and trimming were worked out from the DNA. The sample table shows over 150,000 clones, and roughly 85% are seen once. The biggest ten clones account for more than 7.5% of the sample.

A distance of 12 bases separates the germline ends of V and J, which lose 4 bases and 2 bases respectively. From cysteine to phenylalanine, the CDR3 is 15 amino acids long. The entry retains the CDR3 DNA only, 45 bases that are in frame from base 1. CDR1 MNHNY and CDR2 SVGAGI were looked up in the germline V gene (reference sequence). A remark on this clone: Its antigen is not yet known. There are no base qualities to consult, and no much larger clone falls within one base.

Study-level results and caveats: The quantity of clinical and demographic metadata differed by source and by participant and was supplied without curation.

Here the chain combines TRBV6-6 and TRBJ1-5; tentative D gene TRBD1, with 5 bases matching. The sequencing sample was made of peripheral blood. The clonotype comes from a man aged 50 to 60 with active or convalescent COVID-19. The CDR3 protein: CASSWSREGNQPQHF. The base sequence is TGTGCCAGCAGTTGGTCCAGGGAGGGCAATCAGCCCCAGCATTTT.